These 8 T cell receptor beta chains were sequenced from one sample in a study of response to subunit inactivated influenza vaccine. TCRdb reprocessed the RT-PCR reads with MiXCR, giving one entry per CDR3 protein. The repertoire holds approximately 700,000 distinct CDR3 sequences, with approximately 15% as singletons. Sequences were derived from PBMCs from blood, sampled roughly 15 days before vaccination. The receptors were gathered from a man over 45 who received an inactivated influenza vaccine.

This clonotype was picked up a small number of times. The chain recombines TRBV7-7 with TRBJ2-5; 9 nucleotides line up with TRBD1. J was trimmed by 5 bases and V by 5 bases; bases with no gene match: 9. Germline V gives CDR1 SSHAT, CDR2 FNYEAQ (reference sequence). The CDR3 spans 15 residues. Here the CDR3 DNA reads TGTGCCAGCAGCACCGGGACAGGGAGCGTTGAGACCCAGTACTTC. Translation gives CASSTGTGSVETQYF.

This clonotype has at least ten counts. The chain has TRBV24-1 and TRBJ1-1, with D unclear. V lost 2 bases, J lost 3 bases, and 3 bases lay in between. Germline assignment: CDR1 KGHDR and CDR2 SFDVKD. The length of the CDR3 is 12 residues. Here the CDR3 reads CATSDSDTEAFF. CDR3 bases: TGTGCCACCAGTGATTCGGACACTGAAGCTTTCTTT.

V is TRBV6-2 or TRBV6-3 and J is TRBJ1-1, with no clear D. V lost 4 bases to trimming and J lost 7 bases, with 22 bases between them. CDR1 MNHEY and CDR2 SVGEGT come from the germline V gene. The CDR3 loop spans 16 amino acids. Written as DNA, the CDR3 is TGTGCCAGCAGTTGGCGATGGAAAGAAAACACTGTTGAAGCTTTCTTT. The encoded protein is CASSWRWKENTVEAFF.

The table lists this clonotype with many counts. V and J are TRBV7-2 and TRBJ2-7; maybe TRBD2 (5 bases). From germline, CDR1 is SGHTA and CDR2 FQGNSA. The V gene lost 6 bases and the J gene lost 0 bases, with 12 bases spanning the gap. The CDR3 contains 14 residues. The CDR3 here is CASRPSGSSYEQYF. DNA for the CDR3: TGTGCCAGCAGGCCGTCTGGGAGCTCCTACGAGCAGTACTTC.

This clonotype was seen more than once but under ten times. The V gene is TRBV24-1, the J gene TRBJ2-4, with D tentatively TRBD2 (7 bases). This CDR3 spans 18 amino acids. Trimming pared 4 bases from V and 0 bases from J, leaving 18 bases between. Germline-derived CDR1 and CDR2 are KGHDR and SFDVKD. In DNA form, the CDR3 reads TGTGCCACCAGTGAAGGCCGGGGGGCCCCTATAGCCAAAAACATTCAGTACTTC. As protein: CATSEGRGAPIAKNIQYF.

This clonotype was recorded many times. For the CDR3, the DNA is TGCGCCAGCAGCCAAGATTCCGGGAGGAGCACTGAAGCTTTCTTT. This codes for CASSQDSGRSTEAFF. V usage is TRBV4-1 and J usage is TRBJ1-1; the D is unclear. CDR1 and CDR2 from the germline V gene are MGHRA and YSYEKL. V was pared by 0 bases and J by 4 bases, with 12 bases between. CDR3 size: 15 residues.

This clonotype has just a few counts. CDR3 region: CASSLLGGVSYEQYF. DNA of the CDR3: TGTGCCAGCAGTCTCCTGGGCGGAGTCTCCTACGAGCAGTACTTC. V usage is TRBV7-9 and J usage is TRBJ2-7; no reliable D call. This CDR3 comprises 15 residues. Trimming shortened V by 6 bases and J by 0 bases, and 15 bases separated the two germline ends. CDR1 and CDR2 from the germline V gene are SEHNR and FQNEAQ (reference sequence). Combining the CDR3 with reference TRBV7-9 and TRBJ2-7 gives the whole variable domain DTGVSQNPRHKITKRGQNVTFRCDPISEHNRLYWYRQTLGQGPEFLTYFQNEAQLEKSRLLSDRFSAERPKGSFSTLEIQRTEQGDSAMYLCASSLLGGVSYEQYFGPGTRLTVT.

This clonotype was counted many times. This chain joins TRBV15 and TRBJ2-2; 7 nucleotides align to TRBD1. Germline CDR1 and CDR2: LNHNV and YYDKDF (reference sequence). This CDR3 spans 15 amino acids. Trimming cost V 3 bases and J 6 bases; bases outside gene matches: 7. DNA for the CDR3: TGTGCCACCAGCAGGGGGACAGCCCCCGCCGGGGAGCTGTTTTTT. Protein: CATSRGTAPAGELFF.